The 4 T cell receptor beta chains reported below all come from one sample, sequenced in a study of blood T cell repertoires in COVID-19. Sequencing used immunoSEQ multiplex PCR; TCRdb keeps in-frame clones, though not all of them. The sample holds about 47,000 clones, roughly 88% seen once. Sequenced sample: peripheral blood. Every receptor here comes from a human donor with active COVID-19. The donor label of this sample is uncertain.

The chain employs TRBV6-6 and TRBJ1-2; unclear D gene. CDR1 MNHNY and CDR2 SVGAGI come from the germline V gene (reference sequence). Trimming took 0 bases from V and 14 from J, leaving 10 bases between them. The CDR3 contains 11 residues. This chain's CDR3 is CASSYSTRKTF. The CDR3 DNA follows: TGTGCCAGCAGTTACTCGACCAGGAAGACCTTC.

The chain carries TRBV7-2 and TRBJ2-1; perhaps TRBD1 as D (6 bases). The CDR3 has 15 residues. The germline V gene has CDR1 SGHTA and CDR2 FQGNSA. V lost 1 base and J lost 0, with 7 bases in between. CDR3 bases: TGTGCCAGCAGCTTAGAAGGGGGCTCCTACAATGAGCAGTTCTTC. Amino acids: CASSLEGGSYNEQFF.

The chain uses TRBV5-1 and TRBJ2-5; tentative D call: TRBD2 (6 bases). In germline, CDR1 is SGHRS, CDR2 YFSETQ. Trimming left V 0 bases short and J 4 bases short, with 10 bases between. The CDR3 consists of 14 residues. The CDR3, as DNA: TGCGCCAGCAGCTTGGGACACGGGGGAGAGACCCAGTACTTC. Its protein product is CASSLGHGGETQYF.

Written as DNA, the CDR3 is TGTGCCAGCAGTGATATGGGAGGCTATGGCTACACCTTC. It encodes CASSDMGGYGYTF. V usage is TRBV25-1 and J usage is TRBJ1-2; D unclear. This CDR3 is built from 13 residues. Per the germline V gene, CDR1 is MGHDK and CDR2 is SYGVNS. V was trimmed by 3 bases and J by 4 bases, leaving 9 bases between them.